Included here is one TCR beta chain sequence, with context. These data come from a study of blood T cell repertoires in COVID-19. Study background: COVID-19 samples, acute and convalescent, were from the United States, Italy and Spain. The cDNA or gDNA used as material had been derived from T cells, B-cell-depleted T cells, or PBMCs.

The V end lost 5 bases, the J end lost 8 bases, and 19 bases lay between the germline ends. CDR3 length: 15 residues. Germline V gene lookup returns CDR1 MNHEY and CDR2 SMNVEV (reference sequence). As processed by the authors: Quantification of nucleated cells was approximated via reference gene primer amplification. TCRdb keeps only in-frame clones here, not all; method: immunoSEQ multiplex PCR. V and J calls and clone size are as listed in that table; D and trimming were resolved from the DNA. This table has nearly 300,000 clones, approximately 88% appearing once. Seattle enrolled patients during active infection and tracked them longitudinally.

The specimen sequenced was peripheral blood. The clonotype originates from a human donor with COVID-19, enrolled during active disease. The donor label of this sample is uncertain. The chain has TRBV27 and TRBJ1-5, with TRBD1 as a possible D gene (5 bases). Written as DNA, the CDR3 is TGTGCCAGCAGTCAAGGATCGGCGGGGGTTGAGCCCCAGCATTTT. Translating gives CASSQGSAGVEPQHF.